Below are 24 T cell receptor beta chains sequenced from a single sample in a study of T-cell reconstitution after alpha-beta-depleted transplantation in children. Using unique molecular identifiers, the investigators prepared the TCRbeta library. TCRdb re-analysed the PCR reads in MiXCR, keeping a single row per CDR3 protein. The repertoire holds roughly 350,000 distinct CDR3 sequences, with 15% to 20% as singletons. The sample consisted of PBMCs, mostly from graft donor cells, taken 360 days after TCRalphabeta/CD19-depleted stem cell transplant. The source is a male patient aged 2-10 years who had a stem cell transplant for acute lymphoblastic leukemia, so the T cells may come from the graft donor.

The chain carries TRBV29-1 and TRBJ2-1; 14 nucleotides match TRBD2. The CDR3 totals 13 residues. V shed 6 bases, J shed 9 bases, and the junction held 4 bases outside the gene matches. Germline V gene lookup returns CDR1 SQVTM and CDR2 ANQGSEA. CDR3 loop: CSVSGLAGGEQFF. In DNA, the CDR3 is TGCAGCGTCTCTGGACTAGCGGGAGGTGAGCAGTTCTTC.

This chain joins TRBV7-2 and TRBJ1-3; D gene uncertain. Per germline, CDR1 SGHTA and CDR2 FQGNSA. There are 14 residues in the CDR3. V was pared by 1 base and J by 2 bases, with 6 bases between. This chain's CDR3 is CASSLVGPGNTIYF. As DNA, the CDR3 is TGTGCCAGCAGCTTAGTTGGTCCTGGAAACACCATATATTTT. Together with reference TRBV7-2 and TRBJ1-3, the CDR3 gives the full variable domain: GAGVSQSPSNKVTEKGKDVELRCDPISGHTALYWYRQSLGQGLEFLIYFQGNSAPDKSGLPSDRFSAERTGGSVSTLTIQRTQQEDSAVYLCASSLVGPGNTIYFGEGSWLTVV.

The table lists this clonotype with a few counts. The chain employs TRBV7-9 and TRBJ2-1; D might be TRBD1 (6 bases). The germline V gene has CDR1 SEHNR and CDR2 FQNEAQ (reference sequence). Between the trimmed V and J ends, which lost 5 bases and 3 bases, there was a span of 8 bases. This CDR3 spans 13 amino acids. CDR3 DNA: TGTGCCAGCAGCCGGACAGTCTACAATGAGCAGTTCTTC. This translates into CASSRTVYNEQFF. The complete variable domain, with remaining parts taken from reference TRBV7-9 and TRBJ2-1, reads DTGVSQNPRHKITKRGQNVTFRCDPISEHNRLYWYRQTLGQGPEFLTYFQNEAQLEKSRLLSDRFSAERPKGSFSTLEIQRTEQGDSAMYLCASSRTVYNEQFFGPGTRLTVL.

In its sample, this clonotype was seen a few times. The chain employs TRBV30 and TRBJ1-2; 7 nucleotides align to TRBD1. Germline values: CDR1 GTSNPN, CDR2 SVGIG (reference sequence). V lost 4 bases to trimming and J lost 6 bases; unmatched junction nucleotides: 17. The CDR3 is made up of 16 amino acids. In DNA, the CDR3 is TGTGCCTGGAATCGGGACAGCTTCTTTGGGAAACATGGCTACACCTTC. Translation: CAWNRDSFFGKHGYTF.

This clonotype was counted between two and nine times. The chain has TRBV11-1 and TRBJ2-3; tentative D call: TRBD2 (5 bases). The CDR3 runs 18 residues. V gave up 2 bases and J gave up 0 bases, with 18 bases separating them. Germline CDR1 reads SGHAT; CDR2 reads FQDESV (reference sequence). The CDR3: CASSLNLVVGESTDTQYF. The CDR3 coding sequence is TGTGCCAGCAGCTTAAACCTCGTGGTGGGAGAGAGCACAGATACGCAGTATTTT.

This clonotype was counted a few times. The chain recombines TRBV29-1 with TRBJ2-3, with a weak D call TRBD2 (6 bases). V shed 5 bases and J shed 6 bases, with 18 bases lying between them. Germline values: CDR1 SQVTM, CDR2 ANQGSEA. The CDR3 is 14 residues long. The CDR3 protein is CSVLGTDARDTQYF. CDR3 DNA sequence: TGCAGCGTTCTTGGGACTGACGCACGCGATACGCAGTATTTT.

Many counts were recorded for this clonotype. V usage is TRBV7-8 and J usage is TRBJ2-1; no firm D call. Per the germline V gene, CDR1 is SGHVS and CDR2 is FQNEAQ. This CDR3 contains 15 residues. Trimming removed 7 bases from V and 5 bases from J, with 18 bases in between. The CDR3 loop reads CASTPQAFSHNEQFF. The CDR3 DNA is TGTGCCAGCACCCCCCAGGCTTTTTCGCACAATGAGCAGTTCTTC.

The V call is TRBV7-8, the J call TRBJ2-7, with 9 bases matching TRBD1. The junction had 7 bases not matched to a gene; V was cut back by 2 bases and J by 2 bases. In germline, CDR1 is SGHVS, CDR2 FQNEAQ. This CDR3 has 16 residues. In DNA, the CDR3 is TGTGCCAGCAGCTTAAGGGGGGGACAGGGCCCCTACGAGCAGTACTTC. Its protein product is CASSLRGGQGPYEQYF.

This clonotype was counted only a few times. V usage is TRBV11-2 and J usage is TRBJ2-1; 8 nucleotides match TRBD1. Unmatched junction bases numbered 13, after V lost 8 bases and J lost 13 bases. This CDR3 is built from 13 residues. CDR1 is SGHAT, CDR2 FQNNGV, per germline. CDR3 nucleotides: TGTGCCAGCTCCACCTCGGGACAGGTCCCTCAGTTCTTC. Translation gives CASSTSGQVPQFF.

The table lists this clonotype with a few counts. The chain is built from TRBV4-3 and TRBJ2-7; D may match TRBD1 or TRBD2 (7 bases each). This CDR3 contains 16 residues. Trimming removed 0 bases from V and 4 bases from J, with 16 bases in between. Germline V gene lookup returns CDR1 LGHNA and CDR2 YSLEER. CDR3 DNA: TGCGCCAGCAGCCAAGACAGACAGGGAGGGAGTTACGAGCAGTACTTC. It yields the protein CASSQDRQGGSYEQYF.

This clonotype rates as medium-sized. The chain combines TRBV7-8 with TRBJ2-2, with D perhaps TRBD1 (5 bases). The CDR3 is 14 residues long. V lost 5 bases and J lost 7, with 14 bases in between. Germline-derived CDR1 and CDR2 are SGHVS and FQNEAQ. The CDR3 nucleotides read TGTGCCAGCAGCCATCAGGGTCGGAACGGGGAGCTGTTTTTT. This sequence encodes CASSHQGRNGELFF.

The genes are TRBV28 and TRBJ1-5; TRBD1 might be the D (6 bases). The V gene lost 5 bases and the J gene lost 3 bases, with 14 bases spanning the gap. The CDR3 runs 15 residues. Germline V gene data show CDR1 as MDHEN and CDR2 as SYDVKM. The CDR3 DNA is TGTGCCAGCAGTAACAGGGTCCGTCACAATCAGCCCCAGCATTTT. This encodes CASSNRVRHNQPQHF.

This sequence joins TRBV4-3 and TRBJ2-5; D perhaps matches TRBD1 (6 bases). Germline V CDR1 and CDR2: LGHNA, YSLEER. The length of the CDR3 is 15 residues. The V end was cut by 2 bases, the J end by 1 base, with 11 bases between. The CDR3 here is CASSQRQGSQETQYF. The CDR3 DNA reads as TGCGCCAGCAGCCAACGGCAGGGGAGCCAAGAGACCCAGTACTTC.

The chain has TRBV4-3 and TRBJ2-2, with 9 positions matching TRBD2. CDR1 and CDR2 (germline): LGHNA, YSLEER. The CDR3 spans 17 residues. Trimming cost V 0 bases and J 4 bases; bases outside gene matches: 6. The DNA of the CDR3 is TGCGCCAGCAGCCAAGATCTGTTTAGCGGGAGCACCGGGGAGCTGTTTTTT. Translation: CASSQDLFSGSTGELFF.

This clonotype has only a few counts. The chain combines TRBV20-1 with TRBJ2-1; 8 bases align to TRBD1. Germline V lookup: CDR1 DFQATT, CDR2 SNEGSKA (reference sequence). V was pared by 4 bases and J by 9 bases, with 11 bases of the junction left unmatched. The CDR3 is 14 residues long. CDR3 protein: CSATPDREVGEQFF. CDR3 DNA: TGCAGTGCTACCCCGGACAGGGAGGTTGGTGAGCAGTTCTTC.

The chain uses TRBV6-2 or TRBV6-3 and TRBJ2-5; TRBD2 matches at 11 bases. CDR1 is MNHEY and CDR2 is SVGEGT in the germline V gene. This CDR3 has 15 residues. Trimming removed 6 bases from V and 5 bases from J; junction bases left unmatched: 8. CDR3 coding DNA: TGTGCCAGCAGCCCACTAGCGGGAGTATTGGAGACCCAGTACTTC. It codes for CASSPLAGVLETQYF.

The CDR3 loop reads CASSPGWGTGGSSRTEAFF. The CDR3, as DNA: TGTGCCAGCAGCCCAGGCTGGGGGACAGGGGGCTCGTCGCGCACTGAAGCTTTCTTT. The gene calls are TRBV11-1 and TRBJ1-1; 12 bases agree with TRBD1. Germline CDR1 reads SGHAT; CDR2 reads FQDESV (reference sequence). The CDR3 spans 19 residues. The junction had 17 bases not matched to a gene; V was cut back by 5 bases and J by 4 bases. The full variable domain, its missing parts supplied by reference TRBV11-1 and TRBJ1-1, is EAEVAQSPRYKITEKSQAVAFWCDPISGHATLYWYRQILGQGPELLVQFQDESVVDDSQLPKDRFSAERLKGVDSTLKIQPAELGDSAMYLCASSPGWGTGGSSRTEAFFGQGTRLTVV.

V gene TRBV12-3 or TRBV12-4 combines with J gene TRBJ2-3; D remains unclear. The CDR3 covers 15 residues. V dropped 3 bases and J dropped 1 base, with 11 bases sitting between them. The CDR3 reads CASSFRGSGTDTQYF. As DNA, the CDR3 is TGTGCCAGCAGTTTTAGAGGATCAGGCACAGATACGCAGTATTTT.

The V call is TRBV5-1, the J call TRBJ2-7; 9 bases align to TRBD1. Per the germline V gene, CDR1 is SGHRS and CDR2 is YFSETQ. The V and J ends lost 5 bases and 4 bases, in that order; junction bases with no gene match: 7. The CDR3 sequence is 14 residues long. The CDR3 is CASRTGTGRYEQYF. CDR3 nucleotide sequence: TGCGCCAGCAGGACCGGGACAGGGAGGTACGAGCAGTACTTC.

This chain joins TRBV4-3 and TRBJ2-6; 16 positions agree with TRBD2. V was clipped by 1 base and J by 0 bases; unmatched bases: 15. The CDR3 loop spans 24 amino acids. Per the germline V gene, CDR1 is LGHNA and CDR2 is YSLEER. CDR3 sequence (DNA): TGCGCCAGCAGCCAAGGCCCCCCGGGACTAGCGGGAGGGTTATACCTCTCTGGGGCCAACGTCCTGACTTTC. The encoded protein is CASSQGPPGLAGGLYLSGANVLTF.

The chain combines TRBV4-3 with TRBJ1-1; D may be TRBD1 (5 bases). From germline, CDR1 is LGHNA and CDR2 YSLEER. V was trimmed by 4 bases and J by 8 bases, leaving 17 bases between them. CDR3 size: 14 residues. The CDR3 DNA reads TGCGCCAGCAGCCCCGATTCAGGGCCCTCGGAAGCTTTCTTT. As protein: CASSPDSGPSEAFF.

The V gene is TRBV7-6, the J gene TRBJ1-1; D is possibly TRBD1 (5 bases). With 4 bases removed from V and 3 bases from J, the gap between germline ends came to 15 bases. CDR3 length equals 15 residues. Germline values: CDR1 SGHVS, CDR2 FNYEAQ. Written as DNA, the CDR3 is TGTGCCAGCAGCTCGCTCTCGGGGGTTGACACTGAAGCTTTCTTT. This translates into CASSSLSGVDTEAFF. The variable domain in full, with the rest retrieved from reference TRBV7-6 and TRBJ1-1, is GAGVSQSPRYKVTKRGQDVALRCDPISGHVSLYWYRQALGQGPEFLTYFNYEAQQDKSGLPNDRFSAERPEGSISTLTIQRTEQRDSAMYRCASSSLSGVDTEAFFGQGTRLTVV.

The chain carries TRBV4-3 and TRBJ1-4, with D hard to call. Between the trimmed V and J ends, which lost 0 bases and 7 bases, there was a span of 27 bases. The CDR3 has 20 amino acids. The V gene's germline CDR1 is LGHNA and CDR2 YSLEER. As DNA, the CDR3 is TGCGCCAGCAGCCAAGATAAAGACGGTTACAGTCCCAGGAACGGTGAAAAACTGTTTTTT. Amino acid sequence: CASSQDKDGYSPRNGEKLFF.

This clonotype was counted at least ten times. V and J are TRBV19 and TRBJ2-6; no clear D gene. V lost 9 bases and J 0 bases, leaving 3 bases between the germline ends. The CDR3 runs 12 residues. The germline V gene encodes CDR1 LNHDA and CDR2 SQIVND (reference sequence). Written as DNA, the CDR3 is TGTGCCAGCAGCTCTGGGGCCAACGTCCTGACTTTC. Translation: CASSSGANVLTF.